This T cell receptor beta chain was sequenced in a study of T cell responses to AZD1222 COVID-19 vaccine. Study-level background: Pooled together were second doses at about 4 or about 12 weeks.

Comment on this clone: Its matching antigen is unknown.

The method was immunoSEQ multiplex PCR; TCRdb's version includes in-frame clones alone and lacks a portion of them. Of 130,000 to 150,000 clones in the sample, around 88% were seen once. General study points: The span of vaccine-associated CD4 TCRs extended across spike, with dominance at 160-218 and 743-854. The reported proportion of spike-specific TCRs targeting unmutated variant regions was nearly half. Repertoire sampling happened only post peak T cell response.

The specimen was peripheral blood, collected on day 0 of AZD1222 vaccination. The TCR sequence derives from an adult in good health.

The CDR3 is CASSPASYPGGYTF. CDR3 DNA: TGTGCCAGCAGCCCCGCATCCTACCCCGGTGGCTACACCTTC. The V gene is TRBV7-2, the J gene TRBJ1-2; no reliable D call. The CDR3 extends over 14 amino acids. Germline V lookup: CDR1 SGHTA, CDR2 FQGNSA. The V end was cut by 5 bases, the J end by 7 bases, with 17 bases between.